What follows are 15 T cell receptor beta chains derived from one specimen sequenced in a study of T-cell memory formation after mild COVID-19. TCRdb redid the calling of the 5' RACE reads with MiXCR, one entry per CDR3 protein. The sample consists of some 290,000 distinct CDR3 sequences, around 15% of them appearing once. The sequencing sample was made of PBMCs or a T cell subset sorted from them (not recorded which). The receptors here all came from a man aged 18 to 30 who had mild COVID-19 (a few samples of this study predate the infection). Cell type and time point are not known.

The rearrangement links TRBV4-3 to TRBJ1-2; D unresolved. The ends were cut back, 5 bases at V and 2 bases at J, with 12 bases in the middle. The germline gives CDR1 LGHNA, CDR2 YSLEER. The CDR3 sequence is 14 residues long. The CDR3: CASSSTVGNYGYTF. The CDR3 nucleotides are TGCGCCAGCAGCTCAACCGTTGGGAACTATGGCTACACCTTC.

This clonotype appeared a few times. The chain links TRBV6-5 to TRBJ2-7; 7 bases fit TRBD1. Germline V gene sequence: CDR1 MNHEY, CDR2 SVGAGI. There are 15 residues in the CDR3. The V segment lost 0 bases and the J segment 4 bases; nucleotides outside the gene matches: 6. CDR3 sequence reads: CASSYSGGQNYEQYF. In DNA form, the CDR3 reads TGTGCCAGCAGTTACTCAGGGGGACAGAATTACGAGCAGTACTTC.

The chain joins TRBV9 to TRBJ2-3; the D is unclear. The ends were cut back, 0 bases at V and 8 bases at J, with 10 bases in the middle. Germline CDR1 is SGDLS and CDR2 is YYNGEE. The CDR3 has 13 amino acids. CDR3 nucleotides: TGTGCCAGCAGCGTAGGGCCGGGCGGTACGCAGTATTTT. It is translated as CASSVGPGGTQYF.

The chain recombines TRBV6-6 with TRBJ2-5; D remains ambiguous. The CDR3 runs to 13 residues. Trimming cost V 6 bases and J 10 bases, with 18 bases left between them. Per the germline V gene, CDR1 is MNHNY and CDR2 is SVGAGI (reference sequence). The CDR3 is CASSLKTFWGQYF. CDR3 in DNA: TGTGCCAGCAGCCTCAAGACATTCTGGGGCCAGTACTTC.

Many counts were recorded for this clonotype. This chain joins TRBV5-1 and TRBJ2-2, with 8 bases matching TRBD1. V lost 5 bases to trimming and J lost 4 bases; unmatched junction nucleotides: 7. There are 15 residues in the CDR3. CDR1 is SGHRS, CDR2 YFSETQ, per germline. The CDR3 reads CASSYVDRGTGELFF. The CDR3 nucleotides read TGCGCCAGCAGTTACGTTGACAGGGGCACCGGGGAGCTGTTTTTT.

This sequence joins TRBV14 and TRBJ2-4; D perhaps matches TRBD1 (6 bases). Germline loops: CDR1 SGHDN, CDR2 FVKESK. The CDR3 runs 16 residues. Trimming took 0 bases from V and 1 from J, leaving 10 bases between them. For the CDR3, the DNA is TGTGCCAGCAGCCAAGATACAGGGCGGGCCAAAAACATTCAGTACTTC. Amino acid sequence: CASSQDTGRAKNIQYF.

This clonotype has just a few counts. The V gene is TRBV10-3, the J gene TRBJ2-7; D is uncertain. This CDR3 contains 12 residues. CDR1 is ENHRY and CDR2 is SYGVKD in the germline V gene. V was trimmed by 7 bases and J by 3 bases, leaving 10 bases between them. This chain's CDR3 is CAINSAGYEQYF. In nucleotides, the CDR3 is TGTGCCATCAACAGCGCCGGCTACGAGCAGTACTTC.

The J gene is TRBJ1-5, the V gene TRBV14, with a weak D call TRBD1 (5 bases). In germline, CDR1 is SGHDN, CDR2 FVKESK. Trimming took 3 bases from V and 4 from J, leaving 31 bases between them. The CDR3 has 21 residues. This CDR3 is CASSHTFLAGGGEPMNQPQHF. DNA for the CDR3: TGTGCCAGCAGCCACACCTTTTTGGCCGGGGGGGGGGAGCCAATGAATCAGCCCCAGCATTTT.

Only a few counts were recorded for this clonotype. This chain joins TRBV5-1 and TRBJ2-1; D is ambiguous. Trimming cost V 7 bases and J 7 bases, with 12 bases left between them. Germline lookup yields CDR1 SGHRS and CDR2 YFSETQ. This CDR3 is 12 amino acids long. CDR3 amino acids: CASGVLGNEQFF. Written as DNA, the CDR3 is TGCGCCAGCGGCGTTCTGGGGAATGAGCAGTTCTTC.

The rearrangement joins TRBV11-1 to TRBJ2-1; 8 bases match TRBD1. There are 17 residues in the CDR3. V lost 0 bases to trimming and J lost 6 bases; unmatched junction nucleotides: 10. Looked up from germline, CDR1 is SGHAT and CDR2 is FQDESV (reference sequence). CDR3 protein: CASSLALIGQGSNEQFF. The CDR3 region has the DNA TGTGCCAGCAGCTTAGCCCTAATCGGACAGGGCTCCAATGAGCAGTTCTTC.

There are a few counts of this clonotype. The V call is TRBV29-1, the J call TRBJ1-2; D gene ambiguous. This CDR3 is 12 amino acids long. V lost 6 bases and J lost 1, with 9 bases in between. CDR1 is SQVTM, CDR2 ANQGSEA, per germline. In DNA form, the CDR3 reads TGCAGCGTACTGGACCATAACTATGGCTACACCTTC. This translates into CSVLDHNYGYTF.

This sequence joins TRBV7-2 and TRBJ2-3; perhaps TRBD2 as D (5 bases). The CDR3 spans 17 residues. V gave up 5 bases and J gave up 1 base, with 19 bases separating them. In germline, CDR1 is SGHTA, CDR2 FQGNSA. CDR3 amino acids: CASSPRGPERGTDTQYF. The CDR3 DNA follows: TGTGCCAGCAGCCCCCGAGGGCCGGAAAGAGGCACAGATACGCAGTATTTT.

This clonotype has only a few counts. This sequence joins TRBV5-5 and TRBJ1-2; TRBD1 matches at 8 bases. The CDR3 is 13 residues long. V shed 3 bases and J 6 bases; nucleotides not matched to a gene: 4. Germline-derived CDR1 and CDR2 are SGHKS and YYEKEE (reference sequence). As DNA, the CDR3 is TGTGCCAGCAGCTCGCAGGGGGCGGATGGCTACACCTTC. Protein product: CASSSQGADGYTF.

This clonotype was recorded at least ten times. The CDR3 region is CASSYDGNSGNTIYF. CDR3 nucleotide sequence: TGTGCCAGCAGTTACGACGGGAACTCTGGAAACACCATATATTTT. The rearrangement links TRBV6-5 to TRBJ1-3; D is unclear. CDR1 is MNHEY, CDR2 SVGAGI, per germline. V shed 2 bases and J shed 0 bases, with 8 bases lying between them. There are 15 residues in the CDR3.

This chain joins TRBV7-2 and TRBJ1-5; 9 nucleotides line up with TRBD1. V dropped 4 bases and J dropped 7; count of bases not matched to a gene: 2. The CDR3 totals 13 residues. From germline, CDR1 is SGHTA and CDR2 FQGNSA. The CDR3 loop is CASSSQGAQPQHF. CDR3 nucleotide sequence: TGTGCCAGCAGCTCACAGGGGGCACAGCCCCAGCATTTT.